This TCR beta chain originates from a study of T-cell memory formation after mild COVID-19. cDNA libraries for TCR alpha and TCR beta, carrying sample barcodes and UMIs, came from 5'RACE with constant-segment primers. One entry per CDR3 protein results from TCRdb running MiXCR on the 5' RACE reads. The table shows 40,000 to 45,000 distinct CDR3 sequences, with roughly 9.8% occurring only once. This clonotype was counted a few times. Input material: PBMCs or a T cell subset sorted from them (not recorded which). The source is an adult woman who had mild COVID-19 (a few samples of this study predate the infection). Cell type and time point are not known.

The CDR3: CASSLNPGYEQYF. CDR3 DNA sequence: TGTGCCAGCAGCTTAAATCCGGGGTACGAGCAGTACTTC. The chain links TRBV7-3 to TRBJ2-7; tentatively, D is TRBD2 (5 bases). Deletions cut 1 base from V and 4 bases from J, with 8 bases between. Germline V CDR1 and CDR2: SGHTA, FQGTGA. The CDR3 contains 13 residues. Drawing the rest from reference TRBV7-3 and TRBJ2-7, the complete variable domain is GAGVSQTPSNKVTEKGKYVELRCDPISGHTALYWYRQSLGQGPEFLIYFQGTGAADDSGLPNDRFFAVRPEGSVSTLKIQRTERGDSAVYLCASSLNPGYEQYFGPGTRLTVT.